Each of the 17 T cell receptor beta chains below was sequenced from the same sample in a study of cytomegalovirus exposure and HLA in healthy donors. Both 60 Vbeta primers and 13 Jbeta primers went into the PCR. Generated by immunoSEQ multiplex PCR, the TCRdb table keeps only in-frame clones and is missing some. The sample has tens of thousands of clones; 70% to 80% are singletons. The specimen sequenced was PBMCs. The receptors derive from a man aged 45-60 years in good health and CMV-seronegative.

This chain uses TRBV19 with TRBJ2-2; 7 nucleotides line up with TRBD1. The V segment lost 1 base and the J segment 4 bases; nucleotides outside the gene matches: 3. The CDR3 runs to 15 residues. Germline V gene lookup returns CDR1 LNHDA and CDR2 SQIVND (reference sequence). The CDR3 DNA follows: TGTGCCAGTAGTATAGGACAGGGATTCACCGGGGAGCTGTTTTTT. It encodes CASSIGQGFTGELFF.

This chain links TRBV28 with TRBJ2-1; weak D call: TRBD1 (7 bases). The V end lost 6 bases, the J end lost 5 bases, and 14 bases lay between the germline ends. The CDR3 is 14 amino acids. From germline, CDR1 is MDHEN and CDR2 SYDVKM. The DNA for the CDR3 is TGTGCCAGCAGGGGGGAGGACAGGAACAATGAGCAGTTCTTC. Translated: CASRGEDRNNEQFF.

There are a few counts of this clone. The rearrangement uses TRBV19 and TRBJ1-2, with 8 bases fitting TRBD1. V gave up 6 bases and J gave up 3 bases; unmatched junction bases: 6. This CDR3 contains 14 residues. Germline V gene lookup returns CDR1 LNHDA and CDR2 SQIVND (reference sequence). CDR3 bases: TGTGCCAGTAGCCCGGGACAGGTCTACTATGGCTACACCTTC. This encodes CASSPGQVYYGYTF.

The chain combines TRBV7-6 with TRBJ2-3; 7 bases agree with TRBD2. CDR3 size: 15 residues. V lost 4 bases and J lost 1; bases outside the gene matches: 5. CDR1 is SGHVS, CDR2 FNYEAQ, per germline. The DNA for the CDR3 is TGTGCCAGCAGCTCAAAGACTAGCCGCACAGATACGCAGTATTTT. Translating it yields CASSSKTSRTDTQYF. Variable domain in full (rest from reference TRBV7-6 and TRBJ2-3): GAGVSQSPRYKVTKRGQDVALRCDPISGHVSLYWYRQALGQGPEFLTYFNYEAQQDKSGLPNDRFSAERPEGSISTLTIQRTEQRDSAMYRCASSSKTSRTDTQYFGPGTRLTVL.

The genes are TRBV5-4 and TRBJ2-7; 11 bases align to TRBD1. There are 14 residues in the CDR3. In germline, CDR1 is SGHNT, CDR2 YYREEE (reference sequence). V gave up 4 bases and J gave up 4 bases; unmatched junction bases: 4. This chain's CDR3 is CASSPGTGGYEQYF. The DNA for the CDR3 is TGTGCCAGCAGCCCCGGGACAGGGGGTTACGAGCAGTACTTC.

V is TRBV5-1 and J is TRBJ2-5, with TRBD2 matching over 7 bases. Per germline, CDR1 SGHRS and CDR2 YFSETQ. Trimming removed 4 bases from V and 3 bases from J; junction bases left unmatched: 6. CDR3 length: 14 amino acids. In nucleotides, the CDR3 is TGCGCCAGCAGCGTCGGGGCGGGAGAAGAGACCCAGTACTTC. Translated, it gives CASSVGAGEETQYF.

The chain employs TRBV10-1 and TRBJ2-5, with D possibly being TRBD2 (7 bases). V was shortened by 0 bases and J by 4 bases, with 18 bases between the two germline ends. The CDR3 totals 17 residues. In germline, CDR1 is WNHNN, CDR2 SYGVQD (reference sequence). CDR3 bases: TGCGCCAGCAGTGAGTCGAGGGGGGGCGTAGTACGAGAGACCCAGTACTTC. Protein: CASSESRGGVVRETQYF.

The chain has TRBV11-3 and TRBJ2-5, with 7 bases matching TRBD1. The CDR3 length is 13 residues. V trimming: 5 bases; J trimming: 3 bases; junction bases outside the gene matches: 3. Germline V gene sequence: CDR1 SGHNT, CDR2 YENEEA. The CDR3 coding sequence is TGTGCCAGCAGCGGGACAGCTAAAGAGACCCAGTACTTC. Protein: CASSGTAKETQYF.

The chain couples TRBV28 to TRBJ1-1; TRBD1 matches at 9 bases. The ends lost 4 bases at V and 5 bases at J; junction bases unmatched: 11. Germline V gene lookup returns CDR1 MDHEN and CDR2 SYDVKM. The CDR3 runs 16 residues. The CDR3 coding sequence is TGTGCCAGCAGTTCTCCGGGACAGGGAGGAGGAACTGAAGCTTTCTTT. Its translation: CASSSPGQGGGTEAFF.

The chain uses TRBV5-8 and TRBJ1-5; possibly TRBD1 for D (6 bases). Trimming stripped 1 base from V and 2 bases from J, with 10 bases between. Germline CDR1 and CDR2: SGHTS and YDEGEE. The CDR3 sequence is 15 residues long. The CDR3 here is CASSLLGARNQPQHF. In DNA form, the CDR3 reads TGTGCCAGCAGCTTGTTGGGGGCTCGCAATCAGCCCCAGCATTTT.

This chain connects TRBV5-1 to TRBJ1-5; TRBD1 matches at 10 bases. V dropped 4 bases and J dropped 7; count of bases not matched to a gene: 11. The CDR3 has 16 amino acids. Germline values: CDR1 SGHRS, CDR2 YFSETQ. Written as DNA, the CDR3 is TGCGCCAGCAGCCTCGAGGGGGACAGGGGAACGCAGCCCCAGCATTTT. This gives the protein CASSLEGDRGTQPQHF.

The chain uses TRBV19 and TRBJ1-5; D remains unclear. V lost 5 bases and J lost 15, with 14 bases in between. The CDR3 covers 11 residues. The germline CDR1 and CDR2 sequences are LNHDA and SQIVND (reference sequence). The CDR3: CASSRGIYWHF. The CDR3 nucleotides are TGTGCCAGTAGTCGAGGAATCTACTGGCATTTT.

This clone occurred a few times. The chain links TRBV19 to TRBJ2-7; D is ambiguous. This CDR3 contains 14 residues. The germline V and J ends were trimmed by 2 bases and 5 bases, with 13 bases remaining between them. CDR1 is LNHDA and CDR2 is SQIVND in the germline V gene (reference sequence). CDR3 nucleotide sequence: TGTGCCAGTAGTATAAGTATCACGGTCCACGAGCAGTACTTC. Translating gives CASSISITVHEQYF. Based on the CDR3 plus reference TRBV19 and TRBJ2-7, the full variable domain is DGGITQSPKYLFRKEGQNVTLSCEQNLNHDAMYWYRQDPGQGLRLIYYSQIVNDFQKGDIAEGYSVSREKKESFPLTVTSAQKNPTAFYLCASSISITVHEQYFGPGTRLTVT.

This clone was observed a few times. Written as DNA, the CDR3 is TGTGCCAGCTCACCAGAGACTAGCGGGAGGGCAGATACGCAGTATTTT. Residues: CASSPETSGRADTQYF. This chain links TRBV18 with TRBJ2-3; TRBD2 agrees at 14 bases. Germline V gene data show CDR1 as KGHSH and CDR2 as LQKENI. The CDR3 runs to 16 residues. The ends lost 2 bases at V and 4 bases at J; junction bases unmatched: 2.

The chain joins TRBV5-4 to TRBJ2-5, with 9 bases that match TRBD2. Germline CDR1 and CDR2: SGHNT and YYREEE (reference sequence). Trimming removed 0 bases from V and 4 bases from J; junction bases left unmatched: 4. The CDR3 sequence is 15 residues long. CDR3: CASSLVGSGGETQYF. The CDR3 nucleotides are TGTGCCAGCAGCTTGGTTGGTAGCGGGGGAGAGACCCAGTACTTC. The full variable domain, with the rest looked up from reference TRBV5-4 and TRBJ2-5, is ETGVTQSPTHLIKTRGQQVTLRCSSQSGHNTVSWYQQALGQGPQFIFQYYREEENGRGNFPPRFSGLQFPNYSSELNVNALELDDSALYLCASSLVGSGGETQYFGPGTRLLVL.

The chain employs TRBV6-1 and TRBJ1-4, with a weak D call TRBD1 (5 bases). Germline V CDR1 and CDR2: MNHNS, SASEGT. The CDR3 is 14 residues long. V was trimmed by 4 bases and J by 7 bases, leaving 13 bases between them. CDR3 loop: CASSGSGLGEKLFF. CDR3 coding DNA: TGTGCCAGCAGTGGATCAGGGTTGGGTGAAAAACTGTTTTTT.

This clone was observed a few times. The chain employs TRBV5-4 and TRBJ2-3, with D possibly being TRBD2 (5 bases). This CDR3 comprises 14 residues. V was cut by 0 bases and J by 6 bases, with 11 bases left in between. Per germline, CDR1 SGHNT and CDR2 YYREEE (reference sequence). The CDR3 DNA reads TGTGCCAGCAGCTTGGACCGGCGAGGGGATACGCAGTATTTT. Its protein product is CASSLDRRGDTQYF.